This record looks at one T cell receptor beta chain sequence and its context. Some clones are missing from TCRdb's copy, which holds only in-frame ones; the method was immunoSEQ multiplex PCR. The data show 350,000 to 450,000 clones, about 93% seen once. The data originate from a study of control samples from healthy donors and cancer patients. Germline CDR1 and CDR2: SGHNT and YYREEE (reference sequence). The CDR3 extends over 13 amino acids. V lost 2 bases to trimming and J lost 8 bases, with 13 bases between them. This clonotype was obtained from a middle-aged man with head and neck cancer. The chain recombines TRBV5-4 with TRBJ1-2; D gene uncertain. The sample taken for sequencing was PBMCs. The CDR3 sequence is CASSFLGIEGYTF. DNA for the CDR3: TGTGCCAGCAGCTTTCTAGGGATAGAAGGCTACACCTTC. The full variable domain, with the rest looked up from reference TRBV5-4 and TRBJ1-2, is ETGVTQSPTHLIKTRGQQVTLRCSSQSGHNTVSWYQQALGQGPQFIFQYYREEENGRGNFPPRFSGLQFPNYSSELNVNALELDDSALYLCASSFLGIEGYTFGSGTRLTVV.